A single sample is the source of the 2 T cell receptor beta chains below, sequenced in a study of blood T cells in healthy people across ages. Together with a sample-barcoded 5' primer, a J-beta primer mix was included in a second PCR lasting about 7 to 11 cycles. TCRdb analysed the 5' RACE reads with MiXCR anew, one entry per CDR3 protein. The table includes roughly 800,000 distinct CDR3 sequences, approximately 25% detected once. A further study also used this sample, focusing on T cells of mothers and their children.

The sample consisted of blood. All receptors derive from a boy under 18 in good health.

The genes are TRBV9 and TRBJ2-3; D gene uncertain. Germline CDR1 reads SGDLS; CDR2 reads YYNGEE. V dropped 3 bases and J dropped 0 bases, with 14 bases sitting between them. This CDR3 has 16 amino acids. The CDR3 region is CASSAPLNPSTDTQYF. Here the CDR3 DNA reads TGTGCCAGCAGCGCCCCCTTGAACCCTAGCACAGATACGCAGTATTTT.

The V and J genes are TRBV7-3 and TRBJ2-3; a weak D match, TRBD2 (5 bases). The CDR3 sequence is 15 residues long. The V end lost 1 base, the J end lost 4 bases, and 12 bases lay between the germline ends. In germline, CDR1 is SGHTA, CDR2 FQGTGA. CDR3 loop: CASSLSGGWSDTQYF. The CDR3 nucleotides read TGTGCCAGCAGCTTAAGTGGCGGGTGGTCAGATACGCAGTATTTT.